This T cell receptor beta chain emerged from a study of blood T cell repertoires in COVID-19. Germline V lookup: CDR1 LNHDA, CDR2 SQIVND (reference sequence). The CDR3 contains 16 residues. V lost 5 bases and J lost 7; bases outside the gene matches: 13. This table comes from immunoSEQ multiplex PCR, and its TCRdb copy is limited to in-frame clones, with some not included. The sample holds a few hundred thousand clones, 87% seen once. This clone was detected a few times. The study recruited people aged 18 to 89 years across 20 to 30 US areas. The chain couples TRBV19 to TRBJ1-5, with 8 bases aligning to TRBD1. The clonotype was recovered from a woman aged 25 to 45 who had recovered from COVID-19. The source material was PBMCs or T cells enriched from blood (not recorded which). The chain's CDR3 is CASSATYQGARQPQHF. The CDR3 region has the DNA TGTGCCAGTAGTGCCACCTACCAGGGGGCTCGGCAGCCCCAGCATTTT.